This entry is about one T cell receptor beta chain. As yet, its antigen is unknown. It was with a sample-barcoded 5' primer and a J-beta primer mix that a second PCR of roughly 6 to 12 cycles was run. TCRdb redid the calling of the 5' RACE reads with MiXCR, one entry per CDR3 protein. The sample carries under 1,100,000 distinct CDR3 sequences, around 27% recorded once. The entry originates in a study of blood T cells in healthy people across ages. This CDR3 spans 13 amino acids. Germline-derived CDR1 and CDR2 are KGHDR and SFDVKD. Regarding the study as a whole: Per-million-T-cell TCR beta diversity fell roughly linearly with age.

These data also featured in a second study, about T cells of mothers and their children.

Sequencing used blood. The origin of this receptor is a girl aged 2 to 9 in good health. This chain connects TRBV24-1 to TRBJ2-5; D possibly corresponds to TRBD1 (5 bases). The J call may be faulty, since TRBJ2-7 better matches the DNA end. DNA for the CDR3: TGTGCCACCAGTGGACAGATACCCTACGAGCAGTACTTC. This codes for CATSGQIPYEQYF.